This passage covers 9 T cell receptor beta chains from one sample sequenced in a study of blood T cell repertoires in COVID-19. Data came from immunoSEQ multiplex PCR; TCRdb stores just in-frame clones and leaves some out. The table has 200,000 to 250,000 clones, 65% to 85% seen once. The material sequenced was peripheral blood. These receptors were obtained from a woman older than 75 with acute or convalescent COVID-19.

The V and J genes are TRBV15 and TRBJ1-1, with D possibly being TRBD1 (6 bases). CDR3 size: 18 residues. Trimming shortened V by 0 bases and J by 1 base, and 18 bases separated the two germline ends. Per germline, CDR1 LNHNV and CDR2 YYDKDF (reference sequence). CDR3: CATSRDLAAGAWNTEAFF. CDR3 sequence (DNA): TGTGCCACCAGCAGAGATCTAGCGGCAGGGGCCTGGAACACTGAAGCTTTCTTT.

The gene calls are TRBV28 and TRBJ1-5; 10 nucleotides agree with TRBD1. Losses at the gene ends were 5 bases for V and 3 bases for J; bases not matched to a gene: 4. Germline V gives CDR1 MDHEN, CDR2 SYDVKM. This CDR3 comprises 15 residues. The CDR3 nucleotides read TGTGCCAGCAGTCGGGACAGGGGAATCAATCAGCCCCAGCATTTT. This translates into CASSRDRGINQPQHF.

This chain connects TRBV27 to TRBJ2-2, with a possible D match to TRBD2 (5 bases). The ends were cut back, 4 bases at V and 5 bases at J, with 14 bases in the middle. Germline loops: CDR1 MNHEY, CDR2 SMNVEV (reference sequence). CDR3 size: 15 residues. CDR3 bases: TGTGCCAGCAGTTCGTTAGCGATGAGGACCGGGGAGCTGTTTTTT. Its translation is CASSSLAMRTGELFF.

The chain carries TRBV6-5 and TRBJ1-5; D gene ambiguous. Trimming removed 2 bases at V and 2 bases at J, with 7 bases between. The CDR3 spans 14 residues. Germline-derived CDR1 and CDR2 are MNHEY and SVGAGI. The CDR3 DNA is TGTGCCAGCAGTTACGTCCAGGGCAATCAGCCCCAGCATTTT. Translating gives CASSYVQGNQPQHF.

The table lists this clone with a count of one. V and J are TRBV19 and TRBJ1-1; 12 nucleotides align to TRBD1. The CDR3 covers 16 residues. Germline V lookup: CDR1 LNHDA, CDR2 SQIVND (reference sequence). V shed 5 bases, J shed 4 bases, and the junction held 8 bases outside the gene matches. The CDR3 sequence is CASSAGTGGWFTEAFF. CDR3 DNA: TGTGCCAGTAGTGCTGGGACAGGGGGCTGGTTCACTGAAGCTTTCTTT.

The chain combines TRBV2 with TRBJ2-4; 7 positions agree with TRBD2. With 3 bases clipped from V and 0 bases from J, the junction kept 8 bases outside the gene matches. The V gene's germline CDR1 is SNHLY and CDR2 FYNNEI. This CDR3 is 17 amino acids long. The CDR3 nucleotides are TGTGCCAGCAGTGAGTTGGGTCTAGCGGTAGCCAAAAACATTCAGTACTTC. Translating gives CASSELGLAVAKNIQYF.

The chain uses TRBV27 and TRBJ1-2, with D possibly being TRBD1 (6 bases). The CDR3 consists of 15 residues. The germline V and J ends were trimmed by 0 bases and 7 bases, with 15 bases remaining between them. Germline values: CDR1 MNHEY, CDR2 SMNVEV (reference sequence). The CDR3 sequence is CASSLSQGIVGGYTF. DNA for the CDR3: TGTGCCAGCAGTTTATCTCAGGGGATCGTAGGTGGCTACACCTTC.

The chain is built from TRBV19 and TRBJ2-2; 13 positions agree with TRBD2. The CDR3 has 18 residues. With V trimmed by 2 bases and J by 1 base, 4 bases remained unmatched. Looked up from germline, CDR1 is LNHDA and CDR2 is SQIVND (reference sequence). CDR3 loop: CASSIRGLAGENTGELFF. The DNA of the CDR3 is TGTGCCAGTAGTATACGCGGACTAGCGGGAGAGAACACCGGGGAGCTGTTTTTT.

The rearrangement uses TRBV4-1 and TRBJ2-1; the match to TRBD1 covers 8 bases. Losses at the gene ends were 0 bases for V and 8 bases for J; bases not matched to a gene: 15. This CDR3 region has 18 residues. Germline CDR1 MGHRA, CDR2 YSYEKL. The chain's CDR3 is CASSQDPEVRGRSYEQFF. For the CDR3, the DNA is TGCGCCAGCAGCCAAGATCCCGAGGTCAGGGGGCGAAGCTATGAGCAGTTCTTC.